The sequence of this T cell receptor beta chain was determined in a study of T cell repertoires in aging, cancer and after chemotherapy. Study details: Clear clonal overlap appeared across healthy donor samples taken over several months to years.

The CDR3 runs 15 residues. Between the trimmed V and J ends, which lost 7 bases and 6 bases, there was a span of 22 bases. Germline-derived CDR1 and CDR2 are SGHDT and YYEEEE. This clonotype was detected only once. Amplification of TCR beta used genomic DNA extracted from peripheral blood. TRB rearrangements spanning V, D and J were amplified using mixed TRB-A/B primers. TCRdb passed the multiplex PCR reads through MiXCR, listing each CDR3 protein once. The sample records 10,000 to 15,000 distinct CDR3 sequences, roughly a third being singletons. The sequencing input was blood. The sequence derives from a human donor in good health. The donor label of this sample is uncertain. This chain connects TRBV5-6 to TRBJ1-1; TRBD1 might be the D (5 bases). This chain's CDR3 is CASFPFGQGVPEAFF. DNA of the CDR3: TGTGCCAGCTTCCCTTTTGGGCAGGGCGTCCCTGAAGCTTTCTTT.